Listed below are T cell receptor beta chains from one sample, sequenced in a study of cytotoxic CD8 clonotypes in ibrutinib-treated CLL. The repertoire was sequenced with immunoSEQ multiplex PCR; TCRdb's copy has only in-frame clones and lacks some. The sample records about 140,000 clones, less than 95% being singletons. Sequencing used PBMCs, obtained after 12 months of ibrutinib treatment. The receptors derive from a human donor with chronic lymphocytic leukemia. CDR3s include the opening cysteine and the closing phenylalanine or tryptophan. Clone size is not always given. Where it is, it says once, few, many or a class for expanded clones.

J,size,V,CDR3
TRBJ1-2,-,TRBV28,CASSPGQGGRYGYTF
TRBJ2-2,-,TRBV2,CASSEALAANTGELFF
TRBJ2-2,-,TRBV29-1,CSAHPGTTTGELFF
TRBJ2-1,-,TRBV2,CASSGLAGDLEQFF
TRBJ2-6,-,TRBV5-1,CASRWTSGPGANVLTF
TRBJ1-5,-,TRBV5-8,CASSPLRGGSPNQPQHF
TRBJ2-1,many,TRBV6-4,CASSDWNRGDKNEQFF
TRBJ2-3,-,TRBV9,CASSNHWREALLSTDTQYF
TRBJ1-5,-,TRBV28,CASTRTGGFQPQHF
TRBJ2-1,-,TRBV7-7,CASSIDRGNNNEQFF
TRBJ2-2,-,TRBV29-1,CSVPGLAANTGELFF
TRBJ2-1,-,TRBV19,CASSIKQASSYNEQFF
TRBJ1-4,-,TRBV10-3,CAISPQGGTNEKLFF
TRBJ2-5,-,TRBV28,CASSPGHLQETQYF
TRBJ2-7,-,TRBV18,CASSLTGQGDEQYF
TRBJ2-2,-,TRBV28,CASSTGTSRELFF
TRBJ2-7,-,TRBV28,CASSATAEKSPYEQYF
TRBJ2-3,-,TRBV5-1,CASSLGQEGTDTQYF
TRBJ2-5,-,TRBV29-1,CSVDRQGEETQYF
TRBJ2-5,-,TRBV27,CASSAQDRRHQETQYF
TRBJ2-1,-,TRBV2,CASIQAGAINEQFF
TRBJ2-3,-,TRBV10-2,CASSPSTDTQYF
TRBJ2-3,-,TRBV19,CASSILLGLAGDTQYF
TRBJ1-6,-,TRBV30,CAWSVLSSSFNSPLHF
TRBJ1-5,-,TRBV7-9,CASSSDKSTQPQHF
TRBJ2-3,-,TRBV5-1,CASRRRLSTDTQYF
TRBJ2-7,once,TRBV4-2,CASSHLAGELYEQYF
TRBJ2-1,few,TRBV19,CASSAENNEQFF
TRBJ2-1,-,TRBV19,CASSRGGAGGHEQFF
TRBJ2-5,-,TRBV6-6,CASGRWGAGGQETQYF
TRBJ2-3,-,TRBV9,CASSVGASSTDTQYF
TRBJ2-1,-,TRBV29-1,CSVEDPGTGIGEQFF
TRBJ2-7,-,TRBV18,CASSFLTGGYEQYF
TRBJ1-4,once,TRBV6-1,CARSFPGAPNEKLFF
TRBJ2-1,-,TRBV15,CATSGRDTSYNEQFF
TRBJ1-1,-,TRBV7-3,CASKRGTGTEAFF
TRBJ2-5,-,TRBV5-1,CASSLGGRETQYF